A selection of T cell receptor beta chains follows, all from one sample in a study of blood T cells in healthy people across ages. TCRdb recomputed calls from the 5' RACE reads with MiXCR, one row per CDR3 protein. The repertoire holds about 650,000 distinct CDR3 sequences, with less than 40% as singletons. The sample consisted of blood. These receptors originate from a woman aged 80 or older in good health. Both conserved end residues are part of each CDR3. The D gene is left open where the match is weak. Clone size is shown for a subset of rows, as once, few, many or a class of expanded clone.

-	TRBV20-1	13	TRBJ2-5	many	CSASIGNQETQYF	TGCAGTGCCTCGATAGGGAACCAAGAGACCCAGTACTTC
-	TRBV6-1	12	TRBJ1-1	-	CAGSTGHRGAFF	TGTGCCGGATCTACCGGACACCGAGGGGCTTTCTTT
-	TRBV6-5	11	TRBJ2-7	many	CASSYLGQQYF	TGTGCCAGCAGTTACCTAGGACAGCAGTACTTC
TRBD1	TRBV5-1	14	TRBJ1-4	few	CASSFGTGVGELFF	TGCGCCAGCAGCTTCGGGACAGGGGTAGGGGAACTGTTTTTT
TRBD2	TRBV4-1	18	TRBJ2-2	many	CASSQEVRGASNTGELFF	TGCGCCAGCAGCCAAGAAGTGCGGGGGGCCTCGAACACCGGGGAGCTGTTTTTT
-	TRBV7-6	16	TRBJ1-4	few	CASSLGAGASNEKRFF	TGTGCCAGCAGCTTAGGAGCAGGGGCCTCTAATGAAAAACGGTTTTTT
TRBD1	TRBV4-3	15	TRBJ2-2	few	CASSQDRDRERELFF	TGCGCCAGCAGCCAAGATAGGGACAGGGAAAGGGAGCTGTTTTTT
-	TRBV15	15	TRBJ2-3	-	CATSRDRAGGEKLYF	TGTGCCACCAGTAGAGATCGGGCGGGCGGTGAAAAACTGTATTTT
-	TRBV20-1	13	TRBJ1-5	many	CSARVSEDQPQHF	TGCAGTGCGCGCGTATCTGAAGATCAGCCCCAGCATTTT
TRBD2	TRBV7-2	15	TRBJ2-3	-	CASSSTSAHTDTQYF	TGTGCTAGCAGCTCAACTAGCGCTCACACAGATACGCAGTATTTT
-	TRBV20-1	16	TRBJ2-1	-	CSARDPSNDEGNEQFF	TGCAGTGCTAGAGATCCGAGCAACGACGAGGGGAATGAGCAGTTCTTC
TRBD1	TRBV24-1	17	TRBJ2-1	many	CATSGQAGQGGYNEQFF	TGTGCCACCAGTGGGCAGGCGGGACAGGGTGGCTACAATGAGCAGTTCTTC
-	TRBV5-1	15	TRBJ2-2	few	CASSLAGADTGELFF	TGCGCCAGCAGCTTGGCGGGGGCCGACACCGGGGAGCTGTTTTTT
-	TRBV6-2/TRBV6-3	14	TRBJ1-6	-	CASSYPTGNSPLHF	TGTGCCAGCAGTTACCCAACAGGGAACTCACCCCTCCACTTT
TRBD1	TRBV7-2	14	TRBJ1-2	few	CASSLEQGAHGYTF	TGTGCCAGCAGCTTGGAACAGGGGGCCCATGGCTACACCTTC
TRBD2	TRBV3-1	16	TRBJ2-5	-	CASSLPGGGRSETQYF	TGTGCCAGCAGCCTTCCGGGCGGGGGTAGGTCGGAGACCCAGTACTTC